One TCR beta chain is described in this entry. Its antigen remains unknown. It differs at one base from a far larger clone, so likely a read error. The sample comes from a study of shared clonotypes between healthy human individuals. About the research overall: The study enrolled a couple of women and a few men aged 18 to 49.

Study-wide results and limits: It was expected that sequencing depth would affect clonotype sharing among donors.

Germline V lookup: CDR1 SGHRS, CDR2 YFSETQ. This CDR3 is built from 14 residues. Repertoires were generated with immunoSEQ multiplex PCR, while TCRdb's copy carries only in-frame clones and drops some. The sample has 470,000 or so clones, more than 65% seen once; the top ten hold 10% to 15%. Every contributor of samples was a Caucasian grown-up residing in Nashville, Tennessee. Roughly 90 million PBMCs served as the genomic DNA source for unsorted samples. The V and J genes are TRBV5-1 and TRBJ2-7; D might be TRBD2 (6 bases). Specimen: PBMCs. The clonotype originates from a woman in her thirties or forties in good health. Some clones in this sample may be carry-over from other donors' samples. The CDR3 region is CTSSLGRERYEQYF. The DNA for the CDR3 is TGCACCAGCAGCTTGGGACGGGAGCGATACGAGCAGTACTTC.